The 7 T cell receptor beta chains reported below all come from one sample, sequenced in a study of blood T cell repertoires in COVID-19. The protocol was immunoSEQ multiplex PCR, while the TCRdb copy is restricted to in-frame clones and leaves out a portion. This sample has some 210,000 clones; around 90% occur once, and the top ten carry approximately 1.2%. Sequencing was done on a sample of peripheral blood. These TCRs come from a man aged 25 to 45 with acute or convalescent COVID-19.

The V gene is TRBV19, the J gene TRBJ1-5; the D is unclear. CDR1 and CDR2 from the germline V gene are LNHDA and SQIVND (reference sequence). Deletions cut 7 bases from V and 1 base from J, with 14 bases between. The CDR3 consists of 15 residues. In DNA, the CDR3 is TGTGCCAGTACTCTCACGGGGTCCAGCAATCAGCCCCAGCATTTT. It codes for CASTLTGSSNQPQHF.

V gene TRBV6-5 combines with J gene TRBJ1-6; tentative D call: TRBD1 (6 bases). V was shortened by 6 bases and J by 9 bases, with 12 bases between the two germline ends. Germline V gene lookup returns CDR1 MNHEY and CDR2 SVGAGI. The CDR3 is 13 residues long. This CDR3 reads CASRTDSPSPLHF. The CDR3 DNA follows: TGTGCCAGCAGAACGGACAGTCCTTCACCCCTCCACTTT.

CDR3 DNA: TGTGCCAGTAGTCCCCAGACAGGGGCGGACTATGGCTACACCTTC. It specifies CASSPQTGADYGYTF. V usage is TRBV19 and J usage is TRBJ1-2, with 8 bases fitting TRBD1. V trimming: 5 bases; J trimming: 3 bases; junction bases outside the gene matches: 8. The CDR3 totals 15 residues. Germline assignment: CDR1 LNHDA and CDR2 SQIVND (reference sequence).

The chain links TRBV5-1 to TRBJ2-1; 9 bases are a match to TRBD2. J lost 9 bases, V lost 4 bases, and 8 bases had no gene match. From germline, CDR1 is SGHRS and CDR2 YFSETQ. This CDR3 is built from 14 residues. The CDR3 sequence: CASSRAGGYAEQFF. The DNA for the CDR3 is TGCGCCAGCAGCCGGGCGGGAGGGTATGCTGAGCAGTTCTTC. The variable domain in full, completed from reference TRBV5-1 and TRBJ2-1, reads KAGVTQTPRYLIKTRGQQVTLSCSPISGHRSVSWYQQTPGQGLQFLFEYFSETQRNKGNFPGRFSGRQFSNSRSEMNVSTLELGDSALYLCASSRAGGYAEQFFGPGTRLTVL.

As DNA, the CDR3 is TGCGCCAGCAGCCAGGGGACACTAGCGGGAGACCTGAGCTCCTACAATGAGCAGTTCTTC. It specifies CASSQGTLAGDLSSYNEQFF. The chain is built from TRBV4-1 and TRBJ2-1; TRBD2 matches 11 bases. J was trimmed by 0 bases and V by 3 bases; bases with no gene match: 13. The CDR3 covers 20 residues. Germline V gene lookup returns CDR1 MGHRA and CDR2 YSYEKL.

V gene TRBV25-1 combines with J gene TRBJ1-5; no definite D call. CDR3 size: 16 residues. CDR1 MGHDK and CDR2 SYGVNS come from the germline V gene. The V end lost 3 bases, the J end lost 0 bases, and 12 bases lay between the germline ends. CDR3: CASSDLGSYSNQPQHF. DNA for the CDR3: TGTGCCAGCAGTGACCTTGGTTCCTATAGCAATCAGCCCCAGCATTTT.

The chain has TRBV5-1 and TRBJ2-1, with TRBD2 as a possible D gene (7 bases). Germline CDR1 and CDR2: SGHRS and YFSETQ. This CDR3 contains 15 residues. With 4 bases removed from V and 8 bases from J, the gap between germline ends came to 19 bases. CDR3 DNA sequence: TGCGCCAGCAGCGGGAGGGGGTACCCGAGGGATGAGCAGTTCTTC. This encodes CASSGRGYPRDEQFF.